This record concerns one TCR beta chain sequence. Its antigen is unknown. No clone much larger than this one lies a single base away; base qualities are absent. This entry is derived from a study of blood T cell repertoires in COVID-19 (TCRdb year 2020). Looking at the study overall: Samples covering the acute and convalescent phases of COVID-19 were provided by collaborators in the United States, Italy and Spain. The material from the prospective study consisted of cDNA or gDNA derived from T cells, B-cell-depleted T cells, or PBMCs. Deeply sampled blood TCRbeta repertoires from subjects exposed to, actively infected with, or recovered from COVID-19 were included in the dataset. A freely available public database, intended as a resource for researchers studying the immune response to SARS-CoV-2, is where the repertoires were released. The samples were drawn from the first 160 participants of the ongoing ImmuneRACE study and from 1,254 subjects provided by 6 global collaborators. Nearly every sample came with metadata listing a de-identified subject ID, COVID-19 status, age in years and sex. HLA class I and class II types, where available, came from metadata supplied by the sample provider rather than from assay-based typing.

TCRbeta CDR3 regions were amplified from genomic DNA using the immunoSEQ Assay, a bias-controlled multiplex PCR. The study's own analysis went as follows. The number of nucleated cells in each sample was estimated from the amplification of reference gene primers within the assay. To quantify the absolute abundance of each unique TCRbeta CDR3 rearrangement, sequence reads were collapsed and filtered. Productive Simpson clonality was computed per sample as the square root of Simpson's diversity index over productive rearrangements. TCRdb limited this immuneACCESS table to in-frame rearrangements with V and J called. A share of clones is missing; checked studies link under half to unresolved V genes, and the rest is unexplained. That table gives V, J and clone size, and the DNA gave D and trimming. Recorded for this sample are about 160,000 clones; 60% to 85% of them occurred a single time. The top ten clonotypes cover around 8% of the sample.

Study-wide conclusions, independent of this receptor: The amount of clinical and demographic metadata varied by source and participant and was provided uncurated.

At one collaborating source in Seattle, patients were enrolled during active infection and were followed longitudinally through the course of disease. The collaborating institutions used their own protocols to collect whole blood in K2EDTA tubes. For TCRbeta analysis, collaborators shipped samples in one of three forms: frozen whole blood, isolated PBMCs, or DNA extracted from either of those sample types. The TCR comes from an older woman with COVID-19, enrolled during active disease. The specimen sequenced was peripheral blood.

CDR3 sequence: CASSLQLGGAETQYF. The DNA sequence follows: TGTGCCAGCAGTTTACAGTTAGGTGGGGCAGAGACCCAGTACTTC. The chain is made from TRBV27 and TRBJ2-5; the best D guess is TRBD1, with 5 bases matching. Trimming removed 2 bases from V and 4 bases from J, leaving 14 bases between the germline ends. Measured from the cysteine to the phenylalanine, the CDR3 is 15 residues long. CDR3 DNA only is kept here, 45 bases in frame from base 1. For CDR1 and CDR2, the germline V gene (reference sequence) lists MNHEY and SMNVEV.